This entry describes one T cell receptor (beta chain). All donors were Caucasian adults living in Nashville, Tennessee. The data were taken from a study of shared clonotypes between healthy human individuals. Germline V gene lookup returns CDR1 MDHEN and CDR2 SYDVKM. V lost 2 bases to trimming and J lost 3 bases; unmatched junction nucleotides: 0. The CDR3 is 13 residues long. Assay: immunoSEQ multiplex PCR; the TCRdb copy retains only in-frame clones and omits some. The data hold 950,000 to 1,200,000 clones, with roughly 80% observed a single time. This clonotype was obtained from a man aged 18 to 30 in good health. Some clones in this sample may be carry-over from other donors' samples. The specimen sequenced was memory CD4+ T cells from PBMCs. The subset is: CD45RA-negative fraction. The chain uses TRBV28 and TRBJ1-2; 7 bases agree with TRBD1. The chain's CDR3 is CASSLTGDYGYTF. CDR3 DNA sequence: TGTGCCAGCAGTTTAACAGGGGACTATGGCTACACCTTC.